Listed below are T cell receptor beta chains from one sample, sequenced in a study of post-analysis software for immune sequencing data. Via MiXCR, TCRdb re-called the PCR reads, giving one row per CDR3 protein. The table includes hundreds of thousands of distinct CDR3 sequences, just under 30% detected once. Material for sequencing was blood. These TCRs come from a girl aged 10 to 17 with multiple sclerosis. The CDR3 runs from the conserved cysteine through the conserved F or W. D genes are given only for firm matches. Size values are once, few and many counts, or a class for expanded clones, and some rows have none.

. | . | TRBJ1-4 | TRBV7-9 | TGTGCCAGCAGCCCCCGGAGGGGAGAAGCAACTAATGAAAAACTGTTTTTT | CASSPRRGEATNEKLFF
. | . | TRBJ2-7 | TRBV4-3 | TGCGCCAGCAGCGTGGACCGTTCCTACGAGCAGTACTTC | CASSVDRSYEQYF
. | few | TRBJ1-1 | TRBV29-1 | TGCAGCGTTGAACGGGGGGGCACTGAAGCTTTCTTT | CSVERGGTEAFF
TRBD2 | . | TRBJ2-1 | TRBV4-2 | TGTGCCAGCAGCCAAGATATGGTGGCTAGCGGGAGTCTGTATGAGCAGTTCTTC | CASSQDMVASGSLYEQFF
. | once | TRBJ1-1 | TRBV3-1 | TGTGCCAGCAGCCCCGCAGGGGTCGTTATGAACACTGAAGCTTTCTTT | CASSPAGVVMNTEAFF
. | few | TRBJ1-4 | TRBV5-1 | TGCGCCAGCAGCTTGGGTCTCATTAACAATGAAAAACTGTTTTTT | CASSLGLINNEKLFF
TRBD2 | few | TRBJ2-1 | TRBV11-2 | TGTGCCAGCAGCTTGCGCTTTACCGGGACTATCCCCCTGAATGAGCAGTTCTTC | CASSLRFTGTIPLNEQFF
. | . | TRBJ1-5 | TRBV29-1 | TGCAGCGCCCTGGCGGGTCCTAATTCCCAGCATTTT | CSALAGPNSQHF
TRBD1 | . | TRBJ2-7 | TRBV6-2/TRBV6-3 | TGTGCCAGCAGTTACGGTCCGGGACAGGCGTTCTACGAGCAGTACTTC | CASSYGPGQAFYEQYF
TRBD2 | . | TRBJ2-3 | TRBV20-1 | TGCAGTGCTAGTCCTATAGCGGGGGGGCTGGTAGATACGCAGTATTTT | CSASPIAGGLVDTQYF
TRBD1 | . | TRBJ2-1 | TRBV6-1 | TGTGCCAGCAGTGAATTGACAGGGTCTTACAATGAGCAGTTCTTC | CASSELTGSYNEQFF
. | . | TRBJ1-2 | TRBV6-5 | TGTGCCAGCAGTTGGGGCGGTCAGGGACGGTTTGGCTACACCTTC | CASSWGGQGRFGYTF
. | . | TRBJ2-7 | TRBV29-1 | TGCAGCGCCCGCCAGGGCGGCGAGCAGTACTTC | CSARQGGEQYF
TRBD2 | many | TRBJ2-1 | TRBV5-1 | TGCGCCAGCGGAGCGGGGAATGAGCAGTTCTTC | CASGAGNEQFF
TRBD2 | . | TRBJ2-4 | TRBV27 | TGTGCCAGCACCCCGCGGGGGGTAGCCAAAAACATTCAGTACTTC | CASTPRGVAKNIQYF
. | few | TRBJ2-1 | TRBV15 | TGTGCCACCAGCAGAGAGGTCAGAAACAATGAGCAGTTCTTC | CATSREVRNNEQFF
. | . | TRBJ2-6 | TRBV12-3/TRBV12-4 | TGTGCCAGCAGTTTAATCCGTGGGTCTGTCGTCCTGACTTTC | CASSLIRGSVVLTF
TRBD2 | . | TRBJ2-7 | TRBV20-1 | TGCAGTGCTTCCTCTATTAGCGGGAGCTCCTACGAGCAGTACTTC | CSASSISGSSYEQYF
. | few | TRBJ2-1 | TRBV27 | TGTGCCAGCAGTTTGAACACATTCAATGAGCAGTTCTTC | CASSLNTFNEQFF
. | . | TRBJ2-3 | TRBV7-8 | TGTGCCAGCAGCTTAACTAGAAGCGCTGGGTGGTCAGATACGCAGTATTTT | CASSLTRSAGWSDTQYF
. | . | TRBJ2-7 | TRBV27 | TGTGCCAGCAGTCCGTGGGACACCCCCTACGAGCAGTACTTC | CASSPWDTPYEQYF
. | few | TRBJ1-5 | TRBV4-1 | TGCGCCAGCAGCCAAGATCTTGGTTTCGGTCAGCCCCAGCATTTT | CASSQDLGFGQPQHF
TRBD1 | . | TRBJ2-2 | TRBV6-5 | TGTGCCAGCAGTCCGACAGGGGGGGGCGGGGAGCTGTTTTTT | CASSPTGGGGELFF
. | few | TRBJ1-1 | TRBV15 | TGTGCCACCAGCCGGGGGGGCCTTGAAGCTTTCTTT | CATSRGGLEAFF
. | . | TRBJ1-5 | TRBV6-1 | TGTGCCAGCAGTGAAGCGCCGGGCGTGGGACAGCCCCAGCATTTT | CASSEAPGVGQPQHF
TRBD2 | . | TRBJ2-1 | TRBV9 | TGTGCCAACCTACTAGCGGGGGGAGTAAACAATGAGCAGTTCTTC | CANLLAGGVNNEQFF
. | once | TRBJ1-1 | TRBV28 | TGTGCCAGCAGGCCTGAGAGGCCGAACACTGAAGCTTTCTTT | CASRPERPNTEAFF
TRBD2 | few | TRBJ2-1 | TRBV27 | TGTGCCAGCAGTTTACCCCCGGGAAGCGGGAGGGATGAGCAGTTCTTC | CASSLPPGSGRDEQFF
. | few | TRBJ1-1 | TRBV7-2 | TGTGCCAGCAGCTTCGTTTCGTTCGGGGTGAACACTGAAGCTTTCTTT | CASSFVSFGVNTEAFF
. | few | TRBJ1-1 | TRBV27 | TGTGCCAGCAGCCCGGCGGGGGAGAACACTGAAGCTTTCTTT | CASSPAGENTEAFF
. | few | TRBJ2-1 | TRBV29-1 | TGCAGCGCCGAAGGCACGGGGAATGAGCAGTTCTTC | CSAEGTGNEQFF
TRBD2 | few | TRBJ2-1 | TRBV12-3/TRBV12-4 | TGTGCCAGCAGTCTACTAGCGGGAGCGGTGAATGAGCAGTTCTTC | CASSLLAGAVNEQFF
. | . | TRBJ1-2 | TRBV7-2 | TGTGCCAGCAGCTTAATCGGACAGCCCAACTATGGTTACACCTTC | CASSLIGQPNYGYTF
TRBD2 | . | TRBJ2-7 | TRBV2 | TGTGCCAGCAGTGAACTAGCGGTGTACGAGCAGTACTTC | CASSELAVYEQYF
. | few | TRBJ1-1 | TRBV10-3 | TGTGCCATCAGTGAGTCTCCGGGAAACACTGAAGCTTTCTTT | CAISESPGNTEAFF
. | few | TRBJ1-2 | TRBV29-1 | TGCAGCGTTGTTCAAGGGTACGGCTACACCTTC | CSVVQGYGYTF
. | few | TRBJ2-3 | TRBV29-1 | TGCAGCGTTGAAGAAGGGCGGGGACCGCACACAGATACGCAGTATTTT | CSVEEGRGPHTDTQYF
. | few | TRBJ2-3 | TRBV7-2 | TGTGCCAGCAGCTTAGCGGCTTATCCCCAAGATACGCAGTATTTT | CASSLAAYPQDTQYF
. | . | TRBJ2-1 | TRBV29-1 | TGCAGCGTTGAACTGAGCTCCTACGAGCAGTTCTTC | CSVELSSYEQFF
. | . | TRBJ2-3 | TRBV20-1 | TGCAGTGCCAAAGCCCCGGGGGCGAGGGCGTGGTATTTT | CSAKAPGARAWYF
. | . | TRBJ1-1 | TRBV7-9 | TGTGCCAGCAGCTTCTCCGTTACTGAAGCTTTCTTT | CASSFSVTEAFF
. | few | TRBJ2-1 | TRBV6-1 | TGTGCCAGCAGTGAAGGAGAAGGCGGCCGCTCCTACAATGAGCAGTTCTTC | CASSEGEGGRSYNEQFF
. | . | TRBJ1-2 | TRBV20-1 | TGCAGTGCCAGGCAGGGGTCTAACTATGGCTACACCTTC | CSARQGSNYGYTF
. | once | TRBJ1-1 | TRBV6-8 | TGTGCCAGCATCAAACTGGAGGCTCCCACTGAAGCTTTCTTT | CASIKLEAPTEAFF
. | many | TRBJ2-1 | TRBV6-1 | TGTGCCAGTTTCCGGGACGAGTTTTGGTTCTTC | CASFRDEFWFF
. | . | TRBJ2-5 | TRBV14 | TGTGCCAGCAGTTCGTTTGGATACCAAGAGACCCAGTACTTC | CASSSFGYQETQYF
TRBD1 | . | TRBJ1-4 | TRBV5-1 | TGCGCCAGCAGCTGGGGGACAGGGCCGGCTGAAAAACGGTTTTTT | CASSWGTGPAEKRFF
TRBD2 | . | TRBJ2-5 | TRBV10-3 | TGTGCCATCTCAGGAAGCGGGGGGGCCGGGGAGACCCAGTACTTC | CAISGSGGAGETQYF
TRBD2 | few | TRBJ2-1 | TRBV20-1 | TGCAGTGCTTTTGGACTAGCGGGGTCCGACAATGAGCAGTTCTTC | CSAFGLAGSDNEQFF
TRBD2 | . | TRBJ2-3 | TRBV4-3 | TGCGCCAGCAGCCAAGATACCAGCGGGAGAGGCACAGATACGCAGTATTTT | CASSQDTSGRGTDTQYF
TRBD1 | few | TRBJ1-5 | TRBV6-4 | TGTGCCAGCAGTGACGGGACAGACGATCAGCCCCAGCATTTT | CASSDGTDDQPQHF
. | . | TRBJ2-2 | TRBV29-1 | TGCAGCGTTGTCTTGGCAGGGAGCATCGGGGAGCTGTTTTTT | CSVVLAGSIGELFF
TRBD2 | . | TRBJ2-3 | TRBV7-2 | TGTGCCAGCAGCGTCGTGGGCGGGGGGGTCCGAGATACGCAGTATTTT | CASSVVGGGVRDTQYF
. | . | TRBJ1-3 | TRBV7-2 | TGTGCCAGCAGCTTAGTAGGGGGCTCTGGAAACACCATATATTTT | CASSLVGGSGNTIYF
. | few | TRBJ2-5 | TRBV7-9 | TGTGCCAGCAGCTTAGCGGCCACAAGGGGGGAGACCCAGTACTTC | CASSLAATRGETQYF
TRBD1 | . | TRBJ2-5 | TRBV11-2 | TGTGCCAGCAAGCCTTTGGGACAGCAAGAGACCCAGTACTTC | CASKPLGQQETQYF
TRBD1 | many | TRBJ1-2 | TRBV29-1 | TGCAGCGGGGGGCGACAGGGGGCTAACTATGGCTACACCTTC | CSGGRQGANYGYTF